The T cell receptor beta chain under discussion was sequenced for a study of blood T cell repertoires in COVID-19. Overall study: Donors in the United States, Italy and Spain gave samples during acute or convalescent COVID-19. T cells, B-cell-depleted T cells, or PBMCs supplied cDNA or gDNA.

The CDR3 loop spans 16 amino acids. Germline V gene sequence: CDR1 MNHNY, CDR2 SVGAGI (reference sequence). The V end was cut by 7 bases, the J end by 0 bases, with 15 bases between. In the source study's methods: Reference gene primers were amplified, and this amplification served to estimate nucleated cell counts. Generated by immunoSEQ multiplex PCR, the TCRdb table keeps only in-frame clones and is missing some. V, J and clone size derive from that table, while D and trimming were established from the DNA sequence. The repertoire holds approximately 110,000 clones, about 88% seen once, with under 9% in the top ten.

V and J are TRBV6-6 and TRBJ2-2; D not certain. The sequenced material came from peripheral blood. The TCR sequence derives from a woman in her seventies who had recovered from COVID-19. CDR3: CASMVYNPANTGELFF. CDR3 bases: TGTGCCAGCATGGTATACAATCCTGCGAACACCGGGGAGCTGTTTTTT.